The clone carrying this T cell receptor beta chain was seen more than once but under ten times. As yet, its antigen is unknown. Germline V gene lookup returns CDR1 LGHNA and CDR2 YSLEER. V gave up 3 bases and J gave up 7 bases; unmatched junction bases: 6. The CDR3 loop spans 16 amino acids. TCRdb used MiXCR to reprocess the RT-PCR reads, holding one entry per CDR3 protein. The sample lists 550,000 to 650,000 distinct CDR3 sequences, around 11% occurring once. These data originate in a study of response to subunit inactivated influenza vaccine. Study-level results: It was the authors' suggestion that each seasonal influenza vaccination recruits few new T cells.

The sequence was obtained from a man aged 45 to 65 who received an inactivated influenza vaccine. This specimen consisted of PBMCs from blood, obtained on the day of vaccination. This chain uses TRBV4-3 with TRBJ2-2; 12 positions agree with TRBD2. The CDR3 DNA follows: TGCGCCAGCAGCCAGCCTAGCGGGAGGGTTGTCGGGGAGCTGTTTTTT. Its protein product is CASSQPSGRVVGELFF.